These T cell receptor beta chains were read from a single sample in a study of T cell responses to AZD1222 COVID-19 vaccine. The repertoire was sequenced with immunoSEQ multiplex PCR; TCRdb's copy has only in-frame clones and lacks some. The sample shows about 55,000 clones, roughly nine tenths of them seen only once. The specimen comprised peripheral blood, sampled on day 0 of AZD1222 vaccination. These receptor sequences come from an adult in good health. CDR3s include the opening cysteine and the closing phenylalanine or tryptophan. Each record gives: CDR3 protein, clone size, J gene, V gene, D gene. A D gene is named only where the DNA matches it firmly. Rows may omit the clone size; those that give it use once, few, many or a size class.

CDR3 protein: CASSFGQNNYNEQFF; clone size: once; J gene: TRBJ2-1; V gene: TRBV5-1; D gene: NA
CDR3 protein: CASSALLGTDTQYF; clone size: NA; J gene: TRBJ2-3; V gene: TRBV9; D gene: NA
CDR3 protein: CSVEKKGQEGGTQYF; clone size: NA; J gene: TRBJ2-3; V gene: TRBV29-1; D gene: TRBD1
CDR3 protein: CASSVDRANTGELFF; clone size: NA; J gene: TRBJ2-2; V gene: TRBV9; D gene: NA
CDR3 protein: CSVGQGNTIYF; clone size: NA; J gene: TRBJ1-3; V gene: TRBV29-1; D gene: NA
CDR3 protein: CASTGTGGGNQPQHF; clone size: NA; J gene: TRBJ1-5; V gene: TRBV2; D gene: TRBD1
CDR3 protein: CASSQDWGGTSGNTIYF; clone size: NA; J gene: TRBJ1-3; V gene: TRBV3-1/TRBV3-2; D gene: NA
CDR3 protein: CASSFSAPQTGGLSYEQYF; clone size: NA; J gene: TRBJ2-7; V gene: TRBV5-4; D gene: TRBD1
CDR3 protein: CASSLYAVGLGSNQPQHF; clone size: NA; J gene: TRBJ1-5; V gene: TRBV5-1; D gene: NA
CDR3 protein: CASSDGRGGRQGVDGYTF; clone size: NA; J gene: TRBJ1-2; V gene: TRBV6-1; D gene: TRBD1
CDR3 protein: CAVSGTGGANSETQYF; clone size: NA; J gene: TRBJ2-5; V gene: TRBV2; D gene: TRBD1
CDR3 protein: CASSPDQNYGYTF; clone size: few; J gene: TRBJ1-2; V gene: TRBV18; D gene: NA
CDR3 protein: CASSYRAGAYEQYF; clone size: NA; J gene: TRBJ2-7; V gene: TRBV6-5; D gene: TRBD2
CDR3 protein: CASTLGGGKLFF; clone size: NA; J gene: TRBJ2-2; V gene: TRBV6-5; D gene: TRBD2
CDR3 protein: CSVEGQGYEQYF; clone size: NA; J gene: TRBJ2-7; V gene: TRBV29-1; D gene: TRBD1
CDR3 protein: CASSFRTESYEQYF; clone size: NA; J gene: TRBJ2-7; V gene: TRBV7-9; D gene: NA
CDR3 protein: CASRGHTGNTEAFF; clone size: once; J gene: TRBJ1-1; V gene: TRBV6-5; D gene: NA
CDR3 protein: CASSVGSSRYTF; clone size: NA; J gene: TRBJ1-2; V gene: TRBV9; D gene: NA
CDR3 protein: CASSFYTGTSVYEQYF; clone size: NA; J gene: TRBJ2-7; V gene: TRBV5-1; D gene: TRBD2
CDR3 protein: CATSDRTGRFYGYTF; clone size: few; J gene: TRBJ1-2; V gene: TRBV24-1; D gene: TRBD1
CDR3 protein: CASSQGPEQYF; clone size: NA; J gene: TRBJ2-7; V gene: TRBV5-6; D gene: NA
CDR3 protein: CASSPPTRDQPQHF; clone size: NA; J gene: TRBJ1-5; V gene: TRBV18; D gene: NA